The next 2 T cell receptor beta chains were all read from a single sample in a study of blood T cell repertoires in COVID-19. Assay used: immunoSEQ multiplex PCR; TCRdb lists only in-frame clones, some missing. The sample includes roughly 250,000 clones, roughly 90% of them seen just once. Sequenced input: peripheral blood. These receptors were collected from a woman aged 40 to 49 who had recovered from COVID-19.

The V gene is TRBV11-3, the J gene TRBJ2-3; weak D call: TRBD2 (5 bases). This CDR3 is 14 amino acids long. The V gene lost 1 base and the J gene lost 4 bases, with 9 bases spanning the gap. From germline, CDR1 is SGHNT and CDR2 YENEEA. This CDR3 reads CASSLVRVPDTQYF. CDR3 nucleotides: TGTGCCAGCAGCTTAGTGAGGGTCCCAGATACGCAGTATTTT.

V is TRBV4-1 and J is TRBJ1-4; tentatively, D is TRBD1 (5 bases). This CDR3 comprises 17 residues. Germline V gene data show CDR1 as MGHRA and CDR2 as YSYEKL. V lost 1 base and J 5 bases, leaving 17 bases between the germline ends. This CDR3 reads CASSQGSFRVGNEKLFF. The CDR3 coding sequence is TGCGCCAGCAGCCAAGGATCTTTCAGGGTGGGGAATGAAAAACTGTTTTTT.